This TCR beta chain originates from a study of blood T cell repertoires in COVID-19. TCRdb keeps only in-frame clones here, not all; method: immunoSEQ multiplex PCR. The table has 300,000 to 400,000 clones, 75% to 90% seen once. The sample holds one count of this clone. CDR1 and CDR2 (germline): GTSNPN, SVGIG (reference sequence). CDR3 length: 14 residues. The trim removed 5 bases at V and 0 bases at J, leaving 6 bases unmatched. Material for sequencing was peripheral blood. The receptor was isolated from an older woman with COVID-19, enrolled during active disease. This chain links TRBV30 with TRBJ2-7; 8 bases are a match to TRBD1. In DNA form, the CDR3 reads TGTGCCTGGGAGGGACAGGAAAGCTCCTACGAGCAGTACTTC. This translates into CAWEGQESSYEQYF.